The rows below give T cell receptor beta chains drawn from one sample of a study of T-cell reconstitution after alpha-beta-depleted transplantation in children. TCRdb passed the PCR reads through MiXCR, listing each CDR3 protein once. Among about 600,000 distinct CDR3 sequences listed, roughly 13% were seen once. The sample consisted of PBMCs, mostly from graft donor cells, taken 360 days after TCRalphabeta/CD19-depleted stem cell transplant. All receptors come from a male patient younger than 18 who had a stem cell transplant for acute myeloid leukemia, so the T cells may come from the graft donor. Each CDR3 is given with its conserved first and last residue. Fields, in order: J gene, clone size, V gene, D gene, CDR3 DNA, CDR3 protein. The D gene is left open where the match is weak. Size values are once, few and many counts, or a class for expanded clones, and some rows have none.

TRBJ2-3 | many | TRBV28 | . | TGTGCCATCACGTCGGCCGAAGATACGCAGTATTTT | CAITSAEDTQYF
TRBJ1-6 | few | TRBV6-5 | . | TGTGCCAGCAGTTACTCGGGGGGGGAGTTTTATAATTCACCCCTCCACTTT | CASSYSGGEFYNSPLHF
TRBJ2-7 | . | TRBV9 | . | TGTGCCAGCAGCGTAGATGGTTTTTCCTCCTACGAGCAGTACTTC | CASSVDGFSSYEQYF
TRBJ2-3 | many | TRBV7-8 | TRBD2 | TGTGCCAGCAGCTTTTGGCTAGCGGGAACTACAGATACGCAGTATTTT | CASSFWLAGTTDTQYF
TRBJ2-2 | many | TRBV12-3/TRBV12-4 | . | TGTGCCATCCTTTATTGGGAGACCGGGGAGCTGTTTTTT | CAILYWETGELFF
TRBJ1-1 | . | TRBV2 | . | TGTGCCACCCAGCGGGAGGCAGGGTCAAACACTGAAGCTTTCTTT | CATQREAGSNTEAFF
TRBJ2-7 | . | TRBV29-1 | TRBD1 | TGCAGCGTTGCCCGGGACAGCTCCTACGAGCAGTACTTC | CSVARDSSYEQYF
TRBJ2-1 | few | TRBV7-9 | TRBD1 | TGTGCCAGCAGCTCGTTGACAGGGTCCAACAATATAGAGCAGTTCTTC | CASSSLTGSNNIEQFF
TRBJ2-7 | . | TRBV21-1 | . | TGTGCCAGCAGCAATTGCCCTAGCTCCTACGAGCAGTACTTC | CASSNCPSSYEQYF
TRBJ2-7 | . | TRBV20-1 | TRBD1 | TGCAGTGCTAGTGGGACAGGGACCTCCTACGAGCAGTACTTC | CSASGTGTSYEQYF
TRBJ2-7 | . | TRBV20-1 | . | TGCAGTGCTCACAATGGACACGAGCAGTACTTC | CSAHNGHEQYF
TRBJ2-1 | many | TRBV29-1 | TRBD2 | TGCAGCGTGACGGCGGGAGGTAACAATGAGCAGTTCTTC | CSVTAGGNNEQFF
TRBJ2-1 | many | TRBV7-3 | TRBD2 | TGTGCCAGCAGCTTAAGTAGCGGGAGACCTGAGCAGTTCTTC | CASSLSSGRPEQFF
TRBJ2-1 | . | TRBV12-3/TRBV12-4 | . | TGTGCCAGCAGTTTAAGAGACAGATCCTACAATGAGCAGTTCTTC | CASSLRDRSYNEQFF
TRBJ1-5 | . | TRBV24-1 | TRBD1 | TGTGCCACCAGTGTTGGGACAGCCCCCAATCAGCCCCAGCATTTT | CATSVGTAPNQPQHF
TRBJ2-7 | many | TRBV12-3/TRBV12-4 | . | TGTGCCAGCAAGGGGGGAGACTCCTACGAGCAGTACTTC | CASKGGDSYEQYF
TRBJ2-1 | . | TRBV7-2 | TRBD2 | TGTGCCAGTTCGACTAGCGGGAACAATGAGCAGTTCTTC | CASSTSGNNEQFF
TRBJ1-6 | many | TRBV28 | . | TGTGCCAGCAGTGCTCCGGGACAAGGTTATTCACCCCTCCACTTT | CASSAPGQGYSPLHF
TRBJ2-7 | few | TRBV12-3/TRBV12-4 | TRBD2 | TGTGCCAGCACCTTTAGCGGGAGGTCGTCCTACGAGCAGTACTTC | CASTFSGRSSYEQYF
TRBJ2-1 | many | TRBV5-1 | TRBD2 | TGCGCCAGCAGCTTCGGACTAGCGGGTTACAATGAGCAGTTCTTC | CASSFGLAGYNEQFF
TRBJ2-5 | . | TRBV5-5 | TRBD2 | TGTGCCAGCAGCTACTACTCACGAGCTAGCGGACAAGAGACCCAGTACTTC | CASSYYSRASGQETQYF